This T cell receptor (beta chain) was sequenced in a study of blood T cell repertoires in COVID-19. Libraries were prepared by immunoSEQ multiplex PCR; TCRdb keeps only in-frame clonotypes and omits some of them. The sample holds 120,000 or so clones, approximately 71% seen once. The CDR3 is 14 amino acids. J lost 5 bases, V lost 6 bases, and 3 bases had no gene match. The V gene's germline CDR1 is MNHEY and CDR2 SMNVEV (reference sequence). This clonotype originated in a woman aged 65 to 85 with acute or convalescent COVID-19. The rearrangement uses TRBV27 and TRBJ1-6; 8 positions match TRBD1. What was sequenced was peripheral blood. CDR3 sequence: CASRWTGHNSPLHF. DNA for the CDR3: TGTGCCAGCAGATGGACAGGGCATAATTCACCCCTCCACTTT.